Below, 9 T cell receptor beta chains from the same sample are listed, as sequenced in a study of vaccination effects on CD4 cells after COVID-19. No antigen has been assigned to these receptors. Sequencing followed a ViraFEST assay step that expanded antigen-specific CD4+ T cells with viral peptide pools. Scientists isolated CD4+ T cells after a roughly ten-day culture period ended. No vaccinee had earlier SARS-CoV-2 infection, and nucleocapsid antibodies were negative. Generated by immunoSEQ multiplex PCR, the TCRdb table keeps only in-frame clones and is missing some. The sample shows more than 20,000 clones, 76% of them seen only once. Sequenced here: CD4+ T cells from PBMCs cultured with HCoV-NL63 spike peptides, sampled before COVID-19 vaccination. The source is a human donor who received a COVID-19 vaccine.

The J gene is TRBJ1-2, the V gene TRBV4-2; unclear D gene. This CDR3 contains 18 residues. CDR1 LGHNA and CDR2 YNFKEQ come from the germline V gene. The V end lost 1 base, the J end lost 1 base, and 19 bases lay between the germline ends. CDR3 residues: CASSQVGIGVLGNYGYTF. CDR3 nucleotides: TGTGCCAGCAGCCAAGTAGGTATCGGTGTCCTGGGTAACTATGGCTACACCTTC.

The gene calls are TRBV4-1 and TRBJ1-2; D possibly corresponds to TRBD1 (6 bases). Germline V gene sequence: CDR1 MGHRA, CDR2 YSYEKL. The V gene lost 7 bases and the J gene lost 3 bases, with 12 bases spanning the gap. The CDR3 is 13 amino acids. CDR3 sequence (DNA): TGCGCCAGCAAAGGGGGGCGTGACTATGGCTACACCTTC. Its protein product is CASKGGRDYGYTF.

This clone has more than one count but fewer than ten. This chain links TRBV20-1 with TRBJ2-5; 9 bases are shared with TRBD2. The CDR3 spans 16 residues. Germline-derived CDR1 and CDR2 are DFQATT and SNEGSKA (reference sequence). Unmatched junction bases numbered 8, after V lost 3 bases and J lost 0 bases. For the CDR3, the DNA is TGCAGTGCTAGTGCCCTACTAGCGGGTAACCAAGAGACCCAGTACTTC. It translates to CSASALLAGNQETQYF.

Here the CDR3 DNA reads TGTGCCAGCAGTTCTCCCGGGACTAGTCCCTACGAGCAGTACTTC. Translating it yields CASSSPGTSPYEQYF. The chain is built from TRBV6-1 and TRBJ2-7; 8 bases are shared with TRBD2. CDR1 is MNHNS and CDR2 is SASEGT in the germline V gene. The CDR3 sequence is 15 residues long. Trimming at V came to 5 bases and at J to 2 bases, leaving 8 bases not matched to a gene.

CDR3 DNA: TGTGCCAGCAGTTACTCTTCAGGGTCTGCGTATGGCTACACCTTC. Its protein product is CASSYSSGSAYGYTF. The J gene is TRBJ1-2, the V gene TRBV6-5, with D possibly matching TRBD1 (5 bases). Looked up from germline, CDR1 is MNHEY and CDR2 is SVGAGI. Trimming removed 0 bases from V and 5 bases from J, with 13 bases in between. The CDR3 totals 15 residues.

The V call is TRBV7-9, the J call TRBJ1-2; D uncertain. V lost 6 bases, J lost 5 bases, and 19 bases lay in between. The CDR3 has 15 amino acids. From germline, CDR1 is SEHNR and CDR2 FQNEAQ (reference sequence). CDR3 nucleotide sequence: TGTGCCAGCAGTCGTGGCGGAGCTTTCGTTTATGGCTACACCTTC. Its translation is CASSRGGAFVYGYTF.

The V and J genes are TRBV5-1 and TRBJ2-7; the D gene is possibly TRBD1 (5 bases). The V end lost 0 bases, the J end lost 7 bases, and 14 bases lay between the germline ends. This CDR3 has 14 amino acids. Germline values: CDR1 SGHRS, CDR2 YFSETQ. CDR3 in DNA: TGCGCCAGCAGCTTGGACAGGCCCGAAGGGGAGCAGTACTTC. Protein product: CASSLDRPEGEQYF.

This rearrangement joins TRBV7-7 to TRBJ2-2, with D unresolved. V was cut by 3 bases and J by 0 bases, with 11 bases left in between. The CDR3 loop spans 16 amino acids. Looked up from germline, CDR1 is SSHAT and CDR2 is FNYEAQ (reference sequence). The CDR3 sequence: CASSFSPPPNTGELFF. CDR3 DNA sequence: TGTGCCAGCAGCTTTTCTCCTCCCCCGAACACCGGGGAGCTGTTTTTT.

The genes are TRBV2 and TRBJ2-1, with 10 bases that match TRBD2. The CDR3 extends over 14 amino acids. V shed 5 bases, J shed 3 bases, and the junction held 1 base outside the gene matches. Germline values: CDR1 SNHLY, CDR2 FYNNEI. CDR3: CASSSSGGYNEQFF. The CDR3 nucleotides are TGTGCCAGCAGTTCTAGCGGGGGCTACAATGAGCAGTTCTTC.